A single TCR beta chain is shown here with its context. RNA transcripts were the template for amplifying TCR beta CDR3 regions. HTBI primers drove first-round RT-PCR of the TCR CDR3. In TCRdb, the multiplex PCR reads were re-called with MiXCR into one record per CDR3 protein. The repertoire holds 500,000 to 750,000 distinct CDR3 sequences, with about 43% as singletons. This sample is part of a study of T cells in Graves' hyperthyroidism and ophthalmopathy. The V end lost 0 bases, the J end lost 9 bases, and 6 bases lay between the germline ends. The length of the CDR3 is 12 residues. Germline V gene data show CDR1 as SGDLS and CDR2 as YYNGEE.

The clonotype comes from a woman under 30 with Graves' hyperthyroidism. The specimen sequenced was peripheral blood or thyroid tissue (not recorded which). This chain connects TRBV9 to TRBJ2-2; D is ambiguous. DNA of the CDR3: TGTGCCAGCAGCGTAGGAAATTGGGAGCTGTTTTTT. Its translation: CASSVGNWELFF.